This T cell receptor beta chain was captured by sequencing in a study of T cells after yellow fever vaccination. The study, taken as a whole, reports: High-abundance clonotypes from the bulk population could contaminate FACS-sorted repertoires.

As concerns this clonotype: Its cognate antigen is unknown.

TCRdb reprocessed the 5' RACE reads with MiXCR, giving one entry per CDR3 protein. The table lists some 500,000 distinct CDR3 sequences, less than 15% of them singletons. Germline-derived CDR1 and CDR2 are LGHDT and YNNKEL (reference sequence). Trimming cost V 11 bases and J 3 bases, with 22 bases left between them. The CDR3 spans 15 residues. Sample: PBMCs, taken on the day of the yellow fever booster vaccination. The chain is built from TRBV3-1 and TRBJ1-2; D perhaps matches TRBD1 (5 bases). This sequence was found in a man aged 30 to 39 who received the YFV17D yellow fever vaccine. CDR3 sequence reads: CACTQKIGADYGYTF. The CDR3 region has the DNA TGTGCCTGCACCCAAAAAATAGGGGCGGACTATGGCTACACCTTC.